Sequencing of this T cell receptor beta chain was carried out in a study of graft-versus-host responses after intestinal transplantation. As for the study in general: Transplants were multivisceral, liver-intestinal, or isolated intestinal. Following induction with anti-thymocyte globulin, all recipients were given tacrolimus and steroids for around three years. The study, taken as a whole, reports: Marrow from the recipient contained GvH clones, some of which had appeared first in ileum or blood. Within the allografts of patients who had graft-donor T cell macrochimerism, graft-versus-host to host-versus-graft clonal ratios were high.

This table comes from immunoSEQ multiplex PCR, and its TCRdb copy is limited to in-frame clones, with some not included. Of about 59,000 clones in the sample, about 94% were seen once. Turning to this clone: Its antigen is not identified.

Per germline, CDR1 LNHDA and CDR2 SQIVND (reference sequence). This CDR3 comprises 13 residues. V gave up 7 bases and J gave up 8 bases, with 17 bases separating them. This clonotype was sampled from a human donor who was the organ donor for an intestinal transplant. Specimen: unstimulated CD4+ T cells sorted from spleen or lymph node cells, collected before transplant. The chain has TRBV19 and TRBJ1-2; D gene ambiguous. The CDR3 DNA sequence: TGTGCCAGTAACCTGAGGCAGGACGGGGGCTACACCTTC. This codes for CASNLRQDGGYTF.